This passage covers 9 T cell receptor beta chains from one sample sequenced in a study of blood T cells in healthy people across ages. PCR was performed a second time for roughly 7 to 12 cycles using a sample-barcoded 5' primer and a J-beta primer mix. TCRdb passed the 5' RACE reads through MiXCR, listing each CDR3 protein once. The table records about 1 million distinct CDR3 sequences, approximately 26% of them present only once. The same data also went into a second study, on T cells of mothers and their children.

The sequenced sample was blood. The source of these receptors is a girl aged 2-9 years in good health.

This clonotype was seen at least ten times. This chain uses TRBV7-9 with TRBJ2-5; TRBD1 aligns across 7 bases. Losses at the gene ends were 7 bases for V and 7 bases for J; bases not matched to a gene: 9. This CDR3 comprises 13 residues. Germline loops: CDR1 SEHNR, CDR2 FQNEAQ (reference sequence). CDR3 residues: CASIAQGYGTQYF. CDR3 bases: TGTGCCAGCATAGCACAGGGGTACGGGACCCAGTACTTC.

This clonotype was recorded a few times. The chain carries TRBV4-1 and TRBJ1-1; the D gene is possibly TRBD1 (5 bases). CDR1 MGHRA and CDR2 YSYEKL come from the germline V gene. Trimming pared 0 bases from V and 0 bases from J, leaving 11 bases between. CDR3 length equals 16 residues. The CDR3 loop is CASSQENVGVNTEAFF. CDR3 in DNA: TGCGCCAGCAGCCAAGAAAACGTAGGGGTGAACACTGAAGCTTTCTTT.

This clonotype appeared a few times. The V call is TRBV29-1, the J call TRBJ1-2; D remains unclear. Deletions cut 6 bases from V and 4 bases from J, with 15 bases between. Germline values: CDR1 SQVTM, CDR2 ANQGSEA. The CDR3 totals 13 residues. The CDR3 spells CSVQTRLPYGYTF. CDR3 sequence (DNA): TGCAGCGTGCAGACAAGACTTCCCTATGGCTACACCTTC.

This clonotype was counted only a few times. This chain connects TRBV5-1 to TRBJ1-6; D unclear. Trimming shortened V by 0 bases and J by 7 bases, and 8 bases separated the two germline ends. This CDR3 comprises 14 residues. CDR1 SGHRS and CDR2 YFSETQ come from the germline V gene. CDR3 sequence: CASSLAQLNSPLHF. CDR3 sequence (DNA): TGCGCCAGCAGCTTGGCACAGTTGAATTCACCCCTCCACTTT.

V and J are TRBV29-1 and TRBJ2-7; a weak D match, TRBD1 (5 bases). The CDR3 is made up of 14 amino acids. CDR1 and CDR2 from the germline V gene are SQVTM and ANQGSEA. V lost 2 bases and J lost 2, with 13 bases in between. The CDR3 protein is CSVESTAYPYEQYF. The DNA for the CDR3 is TGCAGCGTTGAATCGACAGCTTACCCCTACGAGCAGTACTTC.

The chain carries TRBV12-3 or TRBV12-4 and TRBJ2-3; TRBD1 might be the D (5 bases). The CDR3 runs to 14 residues. The V end was cut by 3 bases, the J end by 2 bases, with 9 bases between. CDR3: CASSFAGNTDTQYF. DNA for the CDR3: TGTGCCAGCAGTTTTGCAGGGAACACAGATACGCAGTATTTT.

The genes are TRBV2 and TRBJ1-1; no firm D call. CDR3 size: 12 residues. The germline V gene has CDR1 SNHLY and CDR2 FYNNEI. Trimming shortened V by 8 bases and J by 7 bases, and 14 bases separated the two germline ends. The CDR3 DNA sequence: TGTGCCAGCGTGTTTAAGGACGTTGAAGCTTTCTTT. It codes for CASVFKDVEAFF.

The genes are TRBV2 and TRBJ1-5, with unresolved D. CDR1 is SNHLY, CDR2 FYNNEI, per germline. Trimming removed 3 bases from V and 3 bases from J, with 12 bases in between. The CDR3 is 15 residues long. CDR3 in amino acids: CASSEGFRINQPQHF. CDR3 in DNA: TGTGCCAGCAGTGAGGGTTTCCGAATCAATCAGCCCCAGCATTTT.

The table lists this clonotype with a few counts. This chain connects TRBV12-3 or TRBV12-4 to TRBJ2-5, with D perhaps TRBD1 (5 bases). Trimming cost V 1 base and J 9 bases, with 18 bases left between them. This CDR3 comprises 15 residues. CDR3 DNA: TGTGCCAGCAGTTTAGTATCGGTGACCTTAGGGGCCCAGTACTTC. Its translation: CASSLVSVTLGAQYF.